The T cell receptor beta chain under discussion was sequenced for a study of control samples from healthy donors and cancer patients. Assay used: immunoSEQ multiplex PCR; TCRdb lists only in-frame clones, some missing. The table includes 100,000 to 150,000 clones, approximately 84% detected once. With 5 bases removed from V and 1 base from J, the gap between germline ends came to 11 bases. This CDR3 region has 13 residues. Germline-derived CDR1 and CDR2 are SQVTM and ANQGSEA. Material: blood. This clonotype was obtained from a man aged 18 to 29 in good health. This sequence joins TRBV29-1 and TRBJ1-1; TRBD1 is a possible D gene (5 bases). This CDR3 is CSVPGTANTEAFF. Written as DNA, the CDR3 is TGCAGCGTTCCCGGGACGGCGAACACTGAAGCTTTCTTT.